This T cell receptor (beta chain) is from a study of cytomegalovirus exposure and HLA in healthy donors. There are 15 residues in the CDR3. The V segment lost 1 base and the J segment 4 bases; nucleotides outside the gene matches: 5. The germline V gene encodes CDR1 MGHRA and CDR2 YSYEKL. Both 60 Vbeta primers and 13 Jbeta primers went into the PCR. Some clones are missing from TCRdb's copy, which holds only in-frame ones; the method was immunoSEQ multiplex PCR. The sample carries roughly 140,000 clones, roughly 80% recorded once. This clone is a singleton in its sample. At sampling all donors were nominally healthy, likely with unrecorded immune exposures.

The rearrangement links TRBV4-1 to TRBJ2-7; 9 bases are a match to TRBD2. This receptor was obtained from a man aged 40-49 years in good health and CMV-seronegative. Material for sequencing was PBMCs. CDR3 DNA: TGCGCCAGCAGCCAAGCTGGTAGCGGGGGATACGAGCAGTACTTC. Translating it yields CASSQAGSGGYEQYF.